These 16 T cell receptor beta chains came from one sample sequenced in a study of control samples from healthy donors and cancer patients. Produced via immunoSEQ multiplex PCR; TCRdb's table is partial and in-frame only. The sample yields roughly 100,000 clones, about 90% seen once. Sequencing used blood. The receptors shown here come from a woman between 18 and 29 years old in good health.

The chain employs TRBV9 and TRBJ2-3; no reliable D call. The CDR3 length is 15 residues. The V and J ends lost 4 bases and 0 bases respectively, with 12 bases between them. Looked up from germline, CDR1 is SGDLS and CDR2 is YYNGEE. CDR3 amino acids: CASSFDLTSTDTQYF. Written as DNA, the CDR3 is TGTGCCAGCAGCTTCGACCTGACAAGCACAGATACGCAGTATTTT.

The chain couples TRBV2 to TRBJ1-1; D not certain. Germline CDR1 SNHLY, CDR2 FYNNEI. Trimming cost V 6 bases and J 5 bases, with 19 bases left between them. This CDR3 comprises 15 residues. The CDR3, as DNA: TGTGCCAGCAGCATAGGGTTGCTTCTTTTAACTGAAGCTTTCTTT. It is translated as CASSIGLLLLTEAFF.

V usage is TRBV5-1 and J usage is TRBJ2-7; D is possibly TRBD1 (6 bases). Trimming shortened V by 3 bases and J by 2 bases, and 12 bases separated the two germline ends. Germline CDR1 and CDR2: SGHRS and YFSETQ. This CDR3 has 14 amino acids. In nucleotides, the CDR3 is TGCGCCAGCAGCTCCGGGACATCGACCTACGAGCAGTACTTC. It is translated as CASSSGTSTYEQYF. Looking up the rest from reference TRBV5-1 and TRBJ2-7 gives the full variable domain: KAGVTQTPRYLIKTRGQQVTLSCSPISGHRSVSWYQQTPGQGLQFLFEYFSETQRNKGNFPGRFSGRQFSNSRSEMNVSTLELGDSALYLCASSSGTSTYEQYFGPGTRLTVT.

The CDR3 is CARERAGGDGANVLTF. The CDR3, as DNA: TGTGCCAGGGAGAGGGCGGGAGGTGATGGGGCCAACGTCCTGACTTTC. The rearrangement joins TRBV7-2 to TRBJ2-6; 8 nucleotides match TRBD2. Per germline, CDR1 SGHTA and CDR2 FQGNSA. The trim removed 9 bases at V and 3 bases at J, leaving 10 bases unmatched. This CDR3 is 16 amino acids long.

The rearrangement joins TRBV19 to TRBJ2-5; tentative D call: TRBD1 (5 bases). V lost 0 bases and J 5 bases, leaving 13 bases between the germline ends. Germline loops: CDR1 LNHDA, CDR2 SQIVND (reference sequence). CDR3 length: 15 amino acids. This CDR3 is CASSIEGRGTETQYF. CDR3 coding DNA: TGTGCCAGTAGTATAGAGGGGCGAGGCACCGAGACCCAGTACTTC.

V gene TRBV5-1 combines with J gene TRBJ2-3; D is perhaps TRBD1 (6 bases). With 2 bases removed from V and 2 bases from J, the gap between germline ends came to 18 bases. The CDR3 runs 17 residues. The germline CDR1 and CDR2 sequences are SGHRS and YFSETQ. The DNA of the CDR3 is TGCGCCAGCAGCTTCGAGCCACGGGACACTTTCACAGATACGCAGTATTTT. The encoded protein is CASSFEPRDTFTDTQYF.

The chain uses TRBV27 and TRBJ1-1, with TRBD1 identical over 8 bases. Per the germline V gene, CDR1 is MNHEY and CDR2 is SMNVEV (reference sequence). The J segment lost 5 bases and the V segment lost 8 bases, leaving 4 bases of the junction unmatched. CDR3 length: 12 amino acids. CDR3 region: CASATGGTEAFF. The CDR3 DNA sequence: TGTGCCAGCGCCACAGGGGGGACTGAAGCTTTCTTT.

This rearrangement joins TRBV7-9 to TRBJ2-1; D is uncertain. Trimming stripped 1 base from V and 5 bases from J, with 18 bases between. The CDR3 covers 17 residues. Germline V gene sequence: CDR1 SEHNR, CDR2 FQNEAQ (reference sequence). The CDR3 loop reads CASSLVLGQARHNEQFF. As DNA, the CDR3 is TGTGCCAGCAGCTTAGTTTTAGGGCAGGCAAGGCACAATGAGCAGTTCTTC. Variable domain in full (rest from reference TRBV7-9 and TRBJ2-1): DTGVSQNPRHKITKRGQNVTFRCDPISEHNRLYWYRQTLGQGPEFLTYFQNEAQLEKSRLLSDRFSAERPKGSFSTLEIQRTEQGDSAMYLCASSLVLGQARHNEQFFGPGTRLTVL.

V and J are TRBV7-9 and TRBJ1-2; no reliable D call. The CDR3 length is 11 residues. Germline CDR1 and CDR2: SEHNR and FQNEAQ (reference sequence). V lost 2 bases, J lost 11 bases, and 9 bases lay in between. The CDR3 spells CASSLFGDYTF. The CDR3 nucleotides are TGTGCCAGCAGCTTATTCGGGGATTACACCTTC. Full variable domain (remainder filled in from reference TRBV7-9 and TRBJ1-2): DTGVSQNPRHKITKRGQNVTFRCDPISEHNRLYWYRQTLGQGPEFLTYFQNEAQLEKSRLLSDRFSAERPKGSFSTLEIQRTEQGDSAMYLCASSLFGDYTFGSGTRLTVV.

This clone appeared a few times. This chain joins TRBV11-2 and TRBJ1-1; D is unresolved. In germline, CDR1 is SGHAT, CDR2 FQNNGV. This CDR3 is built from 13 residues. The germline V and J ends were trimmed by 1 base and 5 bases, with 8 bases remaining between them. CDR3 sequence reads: CASSLALSTEAFF. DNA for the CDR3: TGTGCCAGCAGCTTAGCGCTCAGTACTGAAGCTTTCTTT.

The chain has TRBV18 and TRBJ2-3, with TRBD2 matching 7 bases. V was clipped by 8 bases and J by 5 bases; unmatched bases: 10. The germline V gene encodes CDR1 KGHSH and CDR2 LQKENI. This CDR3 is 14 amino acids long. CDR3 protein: CASGTLSGGDTQYF. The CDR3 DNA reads TGTGCCAGCGGGACCCTCTCGGGGGGAGATACGCAGTATTTT. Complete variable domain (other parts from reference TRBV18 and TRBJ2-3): NAGVMQNPRHLVRRRGQEARLRCSPMKGHSHVYWYRQLPEEGLKFMVYLQKENIIDESGMPKERFSAEFPKEGPSILRIQQVVRGDSAAYFCASGTLSGGDTQYFGPGTRLTVL.

The DNA for the CDR3 is TGCGCCAGCAGTGAGAAGGGACTAGCGGGAGGACCGAGCTCCTACAATGAGCAGTTCTTC. This codes for CASSEKGLAGGPSSYNEQFF. V gene TRBV10-2 combines with J gene TRBJ2-1; 15 positions agree with TRBD2. Germline V CDR1 and CDR2: WSHSY, SAAADI. The CDR3 is 20 residues long. Trimming at V came to 2 bases and at J to 0 bases, leaving 8 bases not matched to a gene.

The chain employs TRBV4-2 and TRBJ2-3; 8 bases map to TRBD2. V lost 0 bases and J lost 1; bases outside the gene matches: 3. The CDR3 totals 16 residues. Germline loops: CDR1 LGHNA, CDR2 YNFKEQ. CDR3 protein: CASSQEGLDRTDTQYF. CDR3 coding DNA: TGTGCCAGCAGCCAAGAGGGACTAGATCGCACAGATACGCAGTATTTT.

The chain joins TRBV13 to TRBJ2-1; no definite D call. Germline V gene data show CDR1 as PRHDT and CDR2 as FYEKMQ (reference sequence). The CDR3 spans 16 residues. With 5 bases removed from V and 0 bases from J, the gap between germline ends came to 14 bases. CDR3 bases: TGTGCCAGCAGCCCGCCTCGCGTTCCCTCCTACAATGAGCAGTTCTTC. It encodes CASSPPRVPSYNEQFF. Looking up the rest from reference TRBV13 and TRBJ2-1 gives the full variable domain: AAGVIQSPRHLIKEKRETATLKCYPIPRHDTVYWYQQGPGQDPQFLISFYEKMQSDKGSIPDRFSAQQFSDYHSELNMSSLELGDSALYFCASSPPRVPSYNEQFFGPGTRLTVL.

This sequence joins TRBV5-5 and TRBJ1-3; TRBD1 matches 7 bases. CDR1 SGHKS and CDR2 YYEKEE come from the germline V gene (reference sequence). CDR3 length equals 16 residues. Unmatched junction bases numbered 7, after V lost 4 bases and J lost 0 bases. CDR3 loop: CASSARGTDSGNTIYF. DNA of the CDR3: TGTGCCAGCAGCGCGAGGGGGACAGACTCTGGAAACACCATATATTTT.

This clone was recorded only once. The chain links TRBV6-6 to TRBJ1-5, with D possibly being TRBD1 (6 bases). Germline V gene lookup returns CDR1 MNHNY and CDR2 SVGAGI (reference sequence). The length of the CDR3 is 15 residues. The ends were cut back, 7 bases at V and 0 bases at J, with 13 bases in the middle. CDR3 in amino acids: CASNIRGFSNQPQHF. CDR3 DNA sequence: TGTGCCAGCAACATCAGGGGATTTAGCAATCAGCCCCAGCATTTT.